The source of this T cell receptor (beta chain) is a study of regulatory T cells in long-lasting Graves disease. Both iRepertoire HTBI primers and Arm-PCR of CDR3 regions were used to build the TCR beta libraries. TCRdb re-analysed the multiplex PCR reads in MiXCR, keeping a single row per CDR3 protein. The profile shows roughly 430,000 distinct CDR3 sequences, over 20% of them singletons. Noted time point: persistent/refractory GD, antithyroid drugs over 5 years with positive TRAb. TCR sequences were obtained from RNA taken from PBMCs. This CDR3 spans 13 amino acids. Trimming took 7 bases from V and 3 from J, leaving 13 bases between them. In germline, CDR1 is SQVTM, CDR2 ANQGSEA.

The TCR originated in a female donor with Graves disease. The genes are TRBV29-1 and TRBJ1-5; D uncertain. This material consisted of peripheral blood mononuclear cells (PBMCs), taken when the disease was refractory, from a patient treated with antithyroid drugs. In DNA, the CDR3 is TGCAGCGCTGCCCCTGGTGCCAATCAGCCCCAGCATTTT. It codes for CSAAPGANQPQHF. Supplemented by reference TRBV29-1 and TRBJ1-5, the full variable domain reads SAVISQKPSRDICQRGTSLTIQCQVDSQVTMMFWYRQQPGQSLTLIATANQGSEATYESGFVIDKFPISRPNLTFSTLTVSNMSPEDSSIYLCSAAPGANQPQHFGDGTRLSIL.